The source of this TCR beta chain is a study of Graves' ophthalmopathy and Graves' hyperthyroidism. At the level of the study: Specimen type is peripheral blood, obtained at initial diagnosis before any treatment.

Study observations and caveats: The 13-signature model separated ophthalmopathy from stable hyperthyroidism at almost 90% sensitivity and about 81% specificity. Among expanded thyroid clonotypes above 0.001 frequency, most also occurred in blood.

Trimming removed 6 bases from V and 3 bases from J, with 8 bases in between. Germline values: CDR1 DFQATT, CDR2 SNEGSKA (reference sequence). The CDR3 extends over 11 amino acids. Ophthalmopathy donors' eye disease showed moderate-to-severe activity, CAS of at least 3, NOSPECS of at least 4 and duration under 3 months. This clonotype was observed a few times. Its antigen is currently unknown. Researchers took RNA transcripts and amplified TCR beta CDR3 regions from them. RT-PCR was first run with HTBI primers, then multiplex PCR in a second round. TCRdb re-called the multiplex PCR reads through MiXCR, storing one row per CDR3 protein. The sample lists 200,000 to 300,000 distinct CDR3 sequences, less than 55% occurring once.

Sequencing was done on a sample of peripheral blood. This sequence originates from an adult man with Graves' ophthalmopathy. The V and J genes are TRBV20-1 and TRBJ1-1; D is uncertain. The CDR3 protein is CSAGRDTEAFF. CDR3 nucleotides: TGCAGTGCCGGTCGGGACACTGAAGCTTTCTTT.